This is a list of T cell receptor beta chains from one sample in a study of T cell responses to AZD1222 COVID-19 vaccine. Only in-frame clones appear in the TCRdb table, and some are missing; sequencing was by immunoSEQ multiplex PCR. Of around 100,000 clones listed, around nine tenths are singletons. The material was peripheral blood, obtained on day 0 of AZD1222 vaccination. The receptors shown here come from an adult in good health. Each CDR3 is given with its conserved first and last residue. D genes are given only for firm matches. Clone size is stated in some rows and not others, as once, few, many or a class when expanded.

CDR3aa: CASSPPNGAGGPDTQYF
CDR3nt: TGTGCCAGCAGCCCTCCGAATGGAGCGGGAGGCCCAGATACGCAGTATTTT
v_gene: TRBV6-2/TRBV6-3
d_gene: TRBD2
j_gene: TRBJ2-3
abundance: -

CDR3aa: CASGHSEGQGSYEQYF
CDR3nt: TGTGCTAGTGGTCACTCCGAGGGACAGGGAAGCTACGAGCAGTACTTC
v_gene: TRBV12-5
d_gene: TRBD1
j_gene: TRBJ2-7
abundance: -

CDR3aa: CASSLPTGVSGNTIYF
CDR3nt: TGTGCCAGCAGTTTACCCACAGGCGTCTCTGGAAACACCATATATTTT
v_gene: TRBV28
d_gene: -
j_gene: TRBJ1-3
abundance: -

CDR3aa: CASREGETGGYGYTF
CDR3nt: TGTGCCAGCAGAGAAGGGGAAACAGGGGGCTATGGCTACACCTTC
v_gene: TRBV2
d_gene: TRBD1
j_gene: TRBJ1-2
abundance: -

CDR3aa: CASSPEVVEQYF
CDR3nt: TGTGCCAGCAGCCCCGAGGTCGTCGAGCAGTACTTC
v_gene: TRBV7-9
d_gene: -
j_gene: TRBJ2-7
abundance: -

CDR3aa: CASSNFPGSPLHF
CDR3nt: TGTGCCAGTAGTAATTTCCCCGGATCACCCCTCCACTTT
v_gene: TRBV19
d_gene: -
j_gene: TRBJ1-6
abundance: once

CDR3aa: CASCLLAAGTYNEQFF
CDR3nt: TGTGCCAGCTGCTTACTAGCGGCTGGAACCTACAATGAGCAGTTCTTC
v_gene: TRBV28
d_gene: TRBD2
j_gene: TRBJ2-1
abundance: -

CDR3aa: CAISESQIRPGELFF
CDR3nt: TGTGCCATCAGTGAGTCGCAGATTCGACCCGGGGAGCTGTTTTTT
v_gene: TRBV10-3
d_gene: -
j_gene: TRBJ2-2
abundance: -

CDR3aa: CAISESGGNTIYF
CDR3nt: TGTGCCATCAGTGAGTCCGGTGGAAACACCATATATTTT
v_gene: TRBV10-3
d_gene: -
j_gene: TRBJ1-3
abundance: -

CDR3aa: CASSVAPSPRETQYF
CDR3nt: TGTGCCAGCAGCGTAGCTCCTTCCCCCCGGGAGACCCAGTACTTC
v_gene: TRBV9
d_gene: -
j_gene: TRBJ2-5
abundance: -

CDR3aa: CASSVGGFEETQYF
CDR3nt: TGTGCCAGCAGCGTAGGGGGGTTCGAGGAGACCCAGTACTTC
v_gene: TRBV9
d_gene: -
j_gene: TRBJ2-5
abundance: -

CDR3aa: CASSYVGNQPQHF
CDR3nt: TGTGCCAGCAGTTACGTGGGGAATCAGCCCCAGCATTTT
v_gene: TRBV6-2/TRBV6-3
d_gene: -
j_gene: TRBJ1-5
abundance: -

CDR3aa: CASRPRTGSNEKLFF
CDR3nt: TGTGCCAGCAGACCTCGGACAGGAAGCAATGAAAAACTGTTTTTT
v_gene: TRBV6-5
d_gene: TRBD1
j_gene: TRBJ1-4
abundance: -

CDR3aa: CASSERTSGSLEQYF
CDR3nt: TGTGCCAGCAGCGAAAGGACTAGCGGGAGTCTCGAGCAGTACTTC
v_gene: TRBV7-2
d_gene: TRBD2
j_gene: TRBJ2-7
abundance: -

CDR3aa: CASSPGADQPQHF
CDR3nt: TGTGCCAGCTCACCAGGGGCTGATCAGCCCCAGCATTTT
v_gene: TRBV18
d_gene: -
j_gene: TRBJ1-5
abundance: -

CDR3aa: CASSMRVASDTQYF
CDR3nt: TGTGCCAGTAGTATGCGGGTGGCGTCAGATACGCAGTATTTT
v_gene: TRBV19
d_gene: -
j_gene: TRBJ2-3
abundance: once

CDR3aa: CASSATRQGRGQPQHF
CDR3nt: TGTGCCAGCAGTGCCACAAGACAGGGAAGGGGCCAGCCCCAGCATTTT
v_gene: TRBV6-1
d_gene: TRBD1
j_gene: TRBJ1-5
abundance: -

CDR3aa: CASVPGPPGDTEAFF
CDR3nt: TGTGCCAGCGTTCCCGGCCCGCCGGGTGACACTGAAGCTTTCTTT
v_gene: TRBV28
d_gene: -
j_gene: TRBJ1-1
abundance: once

CDR3aa: CASSQAGTNSPLHF
CDR3nt: TGTGCCAGCAGCCAAGCAGGGACTAATTCACCCCTCCACTTT
v_gene: TRBV4-2
d_gene: -
j_gene: TRBJ1-6
abundance: -

CDR3aa: CASSAGQPYEQYF
CDR3nt: TGTGCCAGCTCGGCGGGACAGCCCTACGAGCAGTACTTC
v_gene: TRBV2
d_gene: -
j_gene: TRBJ2-7
abundance: -

CDR3aa: CASSLLTDEAFF
CDR3nt: TGTGCCAGCAGTTTATTGACAGATGAAGCTTTCTTT
v_gene: TRBV28
d_gene: -
j_gene: TRBJ1-1
abundance: -

CDR3aa: CASSTRHNNQPQHF
CDR3nt: TGTGCCAGCAGTACCCGACATAATAATCAGCCCCAGCATTTT
v_gene: TRBV6-5
d_gene: -
j_gene: TRBJ1-5
abundance: once

CDR3aa: CASAQNRVSGEQYF
CDR3nt: TGTGCCAGTGCCCAAAACCGGGTCTCGGGCGAGCAGTACTTC
v_gene: TRBV19
d_gene: -
j_gene: TRBJ2-7
abundance: -

CDR3aa: CASSTGGGTQYF
CDR3nt: TGTGCCAGCAGCACAGGGGGCGGTACGCAGTATTTT
v_gene: TRBV6-2/TRBV6-3
d_gene: TRBD1
j_gene: TRBJ2-3
abundance: -

CDR3aa: CASGPEAKNIQYF
CDR3nt: TGTGCCAGCGGGCCGGAGGCCAAAAACATTCAGTACTTC
v_gene: TRBV28
d_gene: -
j_gene: TRBJ2-4
abundance: -

CDR3aa: CASSSGGGRKSSYEQYF
CDR3nt: TGTGCCAGCAGTTCCGGTGGAGGGCGTAAGTCCTCCTACGAGCAGTACTTC
v_gene: TRBV28
d_gene: -
j_gene: TRBJ2-7
abundance: medium-sized

CDR3aa: CASSLVVGAEAFF
CDR3nt: TGTGCCAGCAGCTTAGTTGTAGGGGCTGAAGCTTTCTTT
v_gene: TRBV7-9
d_gene: -
j_gene: TRBJ1-1
abundance: -

CDR3aa: CASSSQTGGNTEAFF
CDR3nt: TGTGCCAGCAGCTCCCAAACCGGCGGGAACACTGAAGCTTTCTTT
v_gene: TRBV9
d_gene: -
j_gene: TRBJ1-1
abundance: -

CDR3aa: CASSQRSAAGEQFF
CDR3nt: TGCGCCAGCAGCCAAAGGAGCGCCGCTGGTGAGCAGTTCTTC
v_gene: TRBV4-3
d_gene: -
j_gene: TRBJ2-1
abundance: -

CDR3aa: CASSSGTGNTEAFF
CDR3nt: TGCGCCAGCAGCTCCGGGACAGGGAACACTGAAGCTTTCTTT
v_gene: TRBV5-1
d_gene: TRBD1
j_gene: TRBJ1-1
abundance: -

CDR3aa: CASSYTPDYEQYF
CDR3nt: TGTGCCAGCAGTTACACACCCGACTACGAGCAGTACTTC
v_gene: TRBV6-5
d_gene: -
j_gene: TRBJ2-7
abundance: -

CDR3aa: CASSQPPGQGNGYTF
CDR3nt: TGTGCCAGCAGCCAACCTCCGGGACAGGGGAATGGCTACACCTTC
v_gene: TRBV3-1/TRBV3-2
d_gene: TRBD1
j_gene: TRBJ1-2
abundance: -

CDR3aa: CASSVASRGAYEQYF
CDR3nt: TGTGCCAGCAGCGTAGCTTCCCGGGGAGCCTACGAGCAGTACTTC
v_gene: TRBV9
d_gene: -
j_gene: TRBJ2-7
abundance: -

CDR3aa: CASSRGRARNEQFF
CDR3nt: TGTGCCAGCAGCAGGGGGAGGGCCCGCAATGAGCAGTTCTTC
v_gene: TRBV9
d_gene: -
j_gene: TRBJ2-1
abundance: -

CDR3aa: CASSPQETQYF
CDR3nt: TGTGCCAGCTCACCACAGGAGACCCAGTACTTC
v_gene: TRBV18
d_gene: -
j_gene: TRBJ2-5
abundance: -

CDR3aa: CASSLGTRTETQYF
CDR3nt: TGCGCCAGCAGCTTGGGGACTAGGACGGAGACCCAGTACTTC
v_gene: TRBV5-1
d_gene: TRBD2
j_gene: TRBJ2-5
abundance: -

CDR3aa: CASSHLLAGVWDTQYF
CDR3nt: TGTGCCAGCAGCCACCTACTAGCGGGAGTGTGGGATACGCAGTATTTT
v_gene: TRBV5-6
d_gene: TRBD2
j_gene: TRBJ2-3
abundance: -

CDR3aa: CASSQGWSGANVLTF
CDR3nt: TGTGCCAGCAGCCAGGGGTGGTCTGGGGCCAACGTCCTGACTTTC
v_gene: TRBV7-2
d_gene: -
j_gene: TRBJ2-6
abundance: -

CDR3aa: CASSIDLGRLRSTYTF
CDR3nt: TGTGCCAGTAGTATAGATCTGGGCAGGTTGCGGTCAACCTACACCTTC
v_gene: TRBV19
d_gene: -
j_gene: TRBJ1-2
abundance: -

CDR3aa: CASITGGSYNEQFF
CDR3nt: TGTGCCAGTATAACAGGGGGCTCCTACAATGAGCAGTTCTTC
v_gene: TRBV28
d_gene: TRBD1
j_gene: TRBJ2-1
abundance: -

CDR3aa: CASSFAWAGELFF
CDR3nt: TGTGCCAGCAGCTTCGCGTGGGCCGGGGAGCTGTTTTTT
v_gene: TRBV7-9
d_gene: -
j_gene: TRBJ2-2
abundance: -

CDR3aa: CASSAFTALDSNQPQHF
CDR3nt: TGTGCCAGCAGTGCCTTTACAGCTCTAGATAGCAATCAGCCCCAGCATTTT
v_gene: TRBV27
d_gene: -
j_gene: TRBJ1-5
abundance: -

CDR3aa: CASSLAGTGNTEAFF
CDR3nt: TGTGCCAGCAGCCTAGCCGGGACAGGGAACACTGAAGCTTTCTTT
v_gene: TRBV3-1/TRBV3-2
d_gene: TRBD1
j_gene: TRBJ1-1
abundance: -

CDR3aa: CASSPPAGVLETQYF
CDR3nt: TGTGCCAGCTCACCTCCAGCGGGAGTTCTAGAGACCCAGTACTTC
v_gene: TRBV18
d_gene: TRBD2
j_gene: TRBJ2-5
abundance: -

CDR3aa: CSVEASGGDTQYF
CDR3nt: TGCAGCGTTGAAGCTAGCGGGGGGGATACGCAGTATTTT
v_gene: TRBV29-1
d_gene: TRBD2
j_gene: TRBJ2-3
abundance: -

CDR3aa: CASSLNGNEKLFF
CDR3nt: TGTGCCAGCAGTTTAAACGGGAATGAAAAACTGTTTTTT
v_gene: TRBV12-3/TRBV12-4
d_gene: -
j_gene: TRBJ1-4
abundance: -

CDR3aa: CASSYQGGTEAFF
CDR3nt: TGTGCCAGCAGTTACCAGGGAGGGACTGAAGCTTTCTTT
v_gene: TRBV6-5
d_gene: -
j_gene: TRBJ1-1
abundance: -

CDR3aa: CASSNPGQRNNSPLHF
CDR3nt: TGTGCCAGCAGCAACCCGGGACAGCGAAATAATTCACCCCTCCACTTT
v_gene: TRBV28
d_gene: TRBD1
j_gene: TRBJ1-6
abundance: -

CDR3aa: CASSLMNQPQHF
CDR3nt: TGTGCCAGCAGCTTAATGAATCAGCCCCAGCATTTT
v_gene: TRBV7-9
d_gene: -
j_gene: TRBJ1-5
abundance: -

CDR3aa: CASSPGTGNGYTF
CDR3nt: TGTGCCAGCAGCCCAGGGACAGGGAATGGCTACACCTTC
v_gene: TRBV7-3
d_gene: TRBD1
j_gene: TRBJ1-2
abundance: -

CDR3aa: CASSDFGYSNQPQHF
CDR3nt: TGTGCCAGCAGTGATTTTGGCTATAGCAATCAGCCCCAGCATTTT
v_gene: TRBV6-1
d_gene: -
j_gene: TRBJ1-5
abundance: once

CDR3aa: CASSEEGPNTGELFF
CDR3nt: TGTGCCAGCAGTGAGGAGGGACCGAACACCGGGGAGCTGTTTTTT
v_gene: TRBV6-4
d_gene: -
j_gene: TRBJ2-2
abundance: -

CDR3aa: CASQWDRDTEAFF
CDR3nt: TGTGCCAGCCAATGGGACCGGGACACTGAAGCTTTCTTT
v_gene: TRBV14
d_gene: -
j_gene: TRBJ1-1
abundance: -

CDR3aa: CASSPTPEGNGYTF
CDR3nt: TGTGCCAGCTCACCAACGCCCGAGGGGAATGGCTACACCTTC
v_gene: TRBV18
d_gene: -
j_gene: TRBJ1-2
abundance: -

CDR3aa: CASGQSGPYEQYF
CDR3nt: TGCGCCAGCGGTCAGAGTGGTCCCTACGAGCAGTACTTC
v_gene: TRBV5-1
d_gene: -
j_gene: TRBJ2-7
abundance: -